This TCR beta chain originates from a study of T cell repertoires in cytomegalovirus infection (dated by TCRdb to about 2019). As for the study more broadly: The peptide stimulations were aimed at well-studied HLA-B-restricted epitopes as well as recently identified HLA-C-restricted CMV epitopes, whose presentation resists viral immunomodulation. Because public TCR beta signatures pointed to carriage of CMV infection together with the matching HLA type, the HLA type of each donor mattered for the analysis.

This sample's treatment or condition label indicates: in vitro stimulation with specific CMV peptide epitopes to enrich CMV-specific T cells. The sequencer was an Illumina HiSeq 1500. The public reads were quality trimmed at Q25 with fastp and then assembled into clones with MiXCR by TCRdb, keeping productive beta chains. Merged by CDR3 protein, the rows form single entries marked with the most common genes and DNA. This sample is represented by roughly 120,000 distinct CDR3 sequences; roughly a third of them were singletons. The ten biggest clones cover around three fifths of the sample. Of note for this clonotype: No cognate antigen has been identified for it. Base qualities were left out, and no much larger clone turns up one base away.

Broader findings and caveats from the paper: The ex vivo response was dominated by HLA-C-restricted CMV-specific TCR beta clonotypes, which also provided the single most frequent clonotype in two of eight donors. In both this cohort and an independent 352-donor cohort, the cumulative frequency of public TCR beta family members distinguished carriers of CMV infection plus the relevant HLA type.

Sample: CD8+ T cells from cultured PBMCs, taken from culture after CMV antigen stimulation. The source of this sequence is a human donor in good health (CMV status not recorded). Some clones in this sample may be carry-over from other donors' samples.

The CDR3 has the sequence CASRYLGYTF. The nucleotide sequence reads TGTGCCAGTAGGTACCTGGGCTACACCTTC. The chain is made from TRBV19 and TRBJ1-2, with no reliable assignment of the D segment. There are 10 amino acids in the CDR3, from cysteine to phenylalanine inclusive. Here the CDR3 DNA is all that survives: 30 bases in frame from base 1. Sequences LNHDA (CDR1) and SQIVND (CDR2) are obtained from the germline V gene (reference sequence). The germline ends are 7 bases apart after V is trimmed by 6 bases and J by 8 bases.